What follows are 31 T cell receptor beta chains derived from one specimen sequenced in a study of human T cells and chemical hapten exposure. Each CDR3 protein is one row after TCRdb ran MiXCR on the RACE reads. This table has 69,000 or so distinct CDR3 sequences, around 10% appearing once. Indicated time point: patch test 2, 6 weeks after DPC sensitization. Treatment specified: therapeutic diphenylcyclopropenone sensitization with weekly scalp DPC. This sample comprised whole blood, obtained in connection with sensitization to the hapten diphenylcyclopropenone (DPC). These receptors originate from a woman aged 45-59 years with alopecia areata. Some clones in this sample may be carry-over from other donors' samples.

As for this clonotype: One base away lies a much larger clone, so this may be a sequencing read error. This chain joins TRBV29-1 and TRBJ2-1, with D perhaps TRBD2 (5 bases). In germline, CDR1 is SQVTM, CDR2 ANQGSEA. This CDR3 spans 10 amino acids. The CDR3 nucleotides are TGCAGCGCCGGGGTCAATGAGCAGCTCTTC. It yields the protein CSAGVNEQLF.

This clonotype was detected ten times or more. The rearrangement joins TRBV5-6 to TRBJ2-3; tentative D call: TRBD2 (6 bases). The CDR3 is 15 residues long. CDR1 is SGHDT, CDR2 YYEEEE, per germline. V was cut by 4 bases and J by 4 bases, with 16 bases left in between. The CDR3: CASSRAVPGADTQYF. CDR3 sequence (DNA): TGTGCCAGCAGCCGGGCCGTCCCGGGGGCAGATACGCAGTATTTT.

In DNA, the CDR3 is TGTGCCAGCAGCCCCCTTGTGGGAGGGTTTCGAGAGACCCAGTACTTC. Encoded protein: CASSPLVGGFRETQYF. The rearrangement uses TRBV7-8 and TRBJ2-5; 7 nucleotides line up with TRBD2. The V segment lost 5 bases and the J segment 4 bases; nucleotides outside the gene matches: 13. The CDR3 runs 16 residues. Germline CDR1 is SGHVS and CDR2 is FQNEAQ.

The sample holds many counts of this clonotype. This chain connects TRBV7-8 to TRBJ1-2; 8 bases align to TRBD1. This CDR3 comprises 13 residues. The V and J ends lost 5 bases and 6 bases, in that order; junction bases with no gene match: 5. From germline, CDR1 is SGHVS and CDR2 FQNEAQ. The CDR3 nucleotides read TGTGCCAGCAGCGCAGGGGGCGCGAATGGCTACACCTTC. Translation: CASSAGGANGYTF. The whole variable domain, filled in from reference TRBV7-8 and TRBJ1-2, reads GAGVSQSPRYKVAKRGQDVALRCDPISGHVSLFWYQQALGQGPEFLTYFQNEAQLDKSGLPSDRFFAERPEGSVSTLKIQRTQQEDSAVYLCASSAGGANGYTFGSGTRLTVV.

Comment on this clonotype: At one of its ends the junction is not consistent with the germline gene, which may arise from a read error. J is TRBJ2-7 and V is TRBV7-7; a weak D match, TRBD1 (6 bases). The CDR3 is 10 amino acids. CDR1 and CDR2 (germline): SSHAT, FNYEAQ (reference sequence). CDR3 nucleotides: TGTGCTAGCAGCCCCTGGGGACAAATTTTC. Translated: CASSPWGQIF.

V usage is TRBV30 and J usage is TRBJ2-7, with D possibly being TRBD2 (6 bases). Germline CDR1 and CDR2: GTSNPN and SVGIG (reference sequence). The CDR3 consists of 13 residues. Between the trimmed V and J ends, which lost 8 bases and 2 bases, there was a span of 16 bases. The CDR3 protein is CAGGTGGTYEQYF. CDR3 sequence (DNA): TGTGCCGGGGGGACTGGCGGAACCTACGAGCAGTACTTC.

This clonotype appeared many times. The chain recombines TRBV9 with TRBJ2-7, with 9 nucleotides matching TRBD1. V was pared by 2 bases and J by 4 bases, with 4 bases of the junction left unmatched. In germline, CDR1 is SGDLS, CDR2 YYNGEE. The CDR3 is 14 amino acids. CDR3 DNA: TGTGCCAGCAGCGTCGAGGACAGGGGTTACGAGCAGTACTTC. Residues: CASSVEDRGYEQYF.

This clonotype was seen at least ten times. The chain is built from TRBV20-1 and TRBJ2-1, with D maybe TRBD2 (6 bases). The germline gives CDR1 DFQATT, CDR2 SNEGSKA (reference sequence). This CDR3 region has 15 residues. V gave up 1 base and J gave up 2 bases, with 12 bases separating them. CDR3 nucleotides: TGCAGTGCTAGAGTGGAGGGCGGACCCTACAATGAGCAGTTCTTC. As protein: CSARVEGGPYNEQFF.

The V gene is TRBV14, the J gene TRBJ1-6; D remains ambiguous. The CDR3 consists of 13 residues. Germline V lookup: CDR1 SGHDN, CDR2 FVKESK. V lost 2 bases and J lost 7, with 6 bases in between. CDR3 sequence (DNA): TGTGCCAGCAGCCAAAAATTAAATTCACCCCTCCACTTT. Protein product: CASSQKLNSPLHF.

This clonotype has ten or more counts. The chain combines TRBV18 with TRBJ1-1; D not resolved. V was trimmed by 6 bases and J by 2 bases, leaving 10 bases between them. Germline values: CDR1 KGHSH, CDR2 LQKENI. The CDR3 extends over 13 amino acids. The CDR3 DNA reads as TGTGCCAGCTCCCCGGGCAGAAACACTGAAGCTTTCTTT. Protein product: CASSPGRNTEAFF.

The table lists this clonotype with many counts. This chain uses TRBV27 with TRBJ1-1; D not resolved. V was cut by 4 bases and J by 4 bases, with 16 bases left in between. This CDR3 has 15 residues. Germline values: CDR1 MNHEY, CDR2 SMNVEV (reference sequence). The CDR3 is CASSSLQTGGTEAFF. Written as DNA, the CDR3 is TGTGCCAGCAGTTCGCTACAGACGGGCGGCACTGAAGCTTTCTTT.

This clonotype was counted at least ten times. V usage is TRBV6-6 and J usage is TRBJ2-1; 10 nucleotides agree with TRBD2. The CDR3 runs 18 residues. The germline CDR1 and CDR2 sequences are MNHNY and SVGAGI (reference sequence). J gave up 6 bases and V 4 bases, and 15 bases lay outside the gene matches. This CDR3 reads CASSLGPYWLAGANEQFF. The CDR3 region has the DNA TGTGCCAGCAGTTTAGGTCCCTATTGGCTAGCGGGAGCCAATGAGCAGTTCTTC.

Concerning this clonotype itself: This may be a read error: a much more frequent sequence differs by one nucleotide. The gene calls are TRBV13 and TRBJ1-2; possible D gene TRBD1, 6 bases. V lost 5 bases to trimming and J lost 3 bases, with 10 bases between them. The CDR3 sequence is 13 residues long. The germline V gene has CDR1 PRHDT and CDR2 FYEKMQ (reference sequence). The CDR3 DNA follows: TGTGCCAGCAGCCGAGGACAGTACTATGGCTACACCTTC. Translating gives CASSRGQYYGYTF. Variable domain in full (rest from reference TRBV13 and TRBJ1-2): AAGVIQSPRHLIKEKRETATLKCYPIPRHDTVYWYQQGPGQDPQFLISFYEKMQSDKGSIPDRFSAQQFSDYHSELNMSSLELGDSALYFCASSRGQYYGYTFGSGTRLTVV.

This clonotype was seen repeatedly, ten times or more. CDR3 loop: CASSIDGGTDRIQYF. DNA of the CDR3: TGTGCCAGTAGTATAGATGGGGGCACGGACCGCATTCAGTACTTC. The V gene is TRBV19, the J gene TRBJ2-4; D possibly corresponds to TRBD1 (6 bases). The germline CDR1 and CDR2 sequences are LNHDA and SQIVND (reference sequence). This CDR3 is 15 amino acids long. V was cut by 0 bases and J by 9 bases, with 15 bases left in between.

This clonotype was detected only a few times. The chain joins TRBV5-1 to TRBJ2-1, with D perhaps TRBD2 (5 bases). This CDR3 has 17 amino acids. Germline values: CDR1 SGHRS, CDR2 YFSETQ. V was shortened by 0 bases and J by 1 base, with 14 bases between the two germline ends. CDR3 loop: CASSLGASGPSYNEQFF. CDR3 nucleotides: TGCGCCAGCAGCTTGGGGGCGAGCGGACCGTCCTACAATGAGCAGTTCTTC.

By sample share, this clonotype is medium-sized (0.01 to 0.1%). V is TRBV29-1 and J is TRBJ2-7, with 8 positions matching TRBD1. The CDR3 is 14 amino acids. J gave up 4 bases and V 4 bases, and 9 bases lay outside the gene matches. CDR1 and CDR2 from the germline V gene are SQVTM and ANQGSEA. The CDR3 protein is CSVVGGQGAYEQYF. The CDR3 coding sequence is TGCAGCGTTGTCGGTGGGCAGGGGGCTTACGAGCAGTACTTC.

This clonotype was seen at least ten times. The chain recombines TRBV25-1 with TRBJ1-1; a weak D match, TRBD1 (5 bases). There are 14 residues in the CDR3. Germline V gives CDR1 MGHDK, CDR2 SYGVNS. Trimming stripped 6 bases from V and 4 bases from J, with 15 bases between. In DNA form, the CDR3 reads TGTGCCAGCAGCCCGAAAGCCGGGGGCACTGAAGCTTTCTTT. This sequence encodes CASSPKAGGTEAFF.

There are many counts of this clonotype. In nucleotides, the CDR3 is TGCGCCAGCAGTCCGGCGGTCCCTCTTAGCAATCAGCCCCAGCATTTT. This translates into CASSPAVPLSNQPQHF. The rearrangement joins TRBV10-1 to TRBJ1-5, with unresolved D. Trimming removed 5 bases from V and 0 bases from J, with 14 bases in between. The CDR3 extends over 16 amino acids. Germline CDR1 WNHNN, CDR2 SYGVQD (reference sequence).

This clonotype has a count of ten or more. The chain couples TRBV12-5 to TRBJ1-4, with D hard to call. This CDR3 spans 16 amino acids. Germline-derived CDR1 and CDR2 are LGHNT and FRNRAP. V lost 0 bases to trimming and J lost 0 bases, with 8 bases between them. The CDR3 nucleotides read TGTGCTAGTGGTTTGGTACAGAGAACAACTAATGAAAAACTGTTTTTT. Encoded protein: CASGLVQRTTNEKLFF.

The genes are TRBV7-2 and TRBJ2-3; perhaps D is TRBD1 or TRBD2 (5 bases each). Germline lookup yields CDR1 SGHTA and CDR2 FQGNSA. The CDR3 loop spans 15 amino acids. V shed 8 bases and J shed 3 bases, with 18 bases lying between them. The CDR3 spells CASRRGGWGTDTQYF. CDR3 DNA: TGTGCCAGCCGCCGCGGCGGGTGGGGGACAGATACGCAGTATTTT.

V gene TRBV27 combines with J gene TRBJ2-1; no reliable D call. CDR1 and CDR2 from the germline V gene are MNHEY and SMNVEV (reference sequence). The CDR3 runs 12 residues. V gave up 5 bases and J gave up 6 bases, with 8 bases separating them. CDR3 nucleotides: TGTGCCAGCAGTACGACTCTCAATGAGCAGTTCTTC. Translated, it gives CASSTTLNEQFF.

This clonotype was counted many times. V is TRBV11-2 and J is TRBJ2-7; D uncertain. V gave up 0 bases and J gave up 5 bases, with 2 bases separating them. The CDR3 extends over 11 amino acids. Germline V gene sequence: CDR1 SGHAT, CDR2 FQNNGV. CDR3 sequence reads: CASSLENEQYF. CDR3 nucleotide sequence: TGTGCCAGCAGCTTAGAAAACGAGCAGTACTTC. The full variable domain, in which reference TRBV11-2 and TRBJ2-7 provide the parts outside the CDR3, is EAGVAQSPRYKIIEKRQSVAFWCNPISGHATLYWYQQILGQGPKLLIQFQNNGVVDDSQLPKDRFSAERLKGVDSTLKIQPAKLEDSAVYLCASSLENEQYFGPGTRLTVT.

This clonotype was seen more than once but under ten times. The gene calls are TRBV2 and TRBJ1-5; D not resolved. This CDR3 spans 12 amino acids. Germline CDR1 SNHLY, CDR2 FYNNEI. Trimming removed 7 bases at V and 4 bases at J, with 8 bases between. The CDR3: CASTIGNQPQHF. CDR3 DNA: TGTGCCAGCACCATTGGGAATCAGCCCCAGCATTTT. Drawing the rest from reference TRBV2 and TRBJ1-5, the complete variable domain is EPEVTQTPSHQVTQMGQEVILRCVPISNHLYFYWYRQILGQKVEFLVSFYNNEISEKSEIFDDQFSVERPDGSNFTLKIRSTKLEDSAMYFCASTIGNQPQHFGDGTRLSIL.

This clonotype was seen a handful of times. The J gene is TRBJ2-5, the V gene TRBV27; no clear D. The V end was cut by 6 bases, the J end by 2 bases, with 10 bases between. CDR1 and CDR2 from the germline V gene are MNHEY and SMNVEV (reference sequence). The CDR3 spans 13 residues. The DNA of the CDR3 is TGTGCCAGCAGATATCTAGGACAAGAGACCCAGTACTTC. Protein: CASRYLGQETQYF.

This clonotype has only a few counts. The rearrangement links TRBV18 to TRBJ1-1; 8 bases are a match to TRBD1. Looked up from germline, CDR1 is KGHSH and CDR2 is LQKENI. The CDR3 has 16 amino acids. With 5 bases clipped from V and 1 base from J, the junction kept 9 bases outside the gene matches. CDR3 bases: TGTGCCAGCTCAACCACGGTAGGACAGGGGAACACTGAAGCTTTCTTT. This gives the protein CASSTTVGQGNTEAFF.

The J gene is TRBJ1-2, the V gene TRBV12-3 or TRBV12-4; D is perhaps TRBD1 (5 bases). This CDR3 is built from 15 residues. V was pared by 6 bases and J by 4 bases, with 18 bases between. The CDR3 is CASRPGDIRSYGYTF. CDR3 DNA sequence: TGTGCCAGCAGGCCGGGGGATATCAGGAGCTATGGCTACACCTTC.

The rearrangement joins TRBV11-2 to TRBJ2-7, with 9 bases that match TRBD2. Germline V CDR1 and CDR2: SGHAT, FQNNGV. This CDR3 comprises 15 residues. V shed 6 bases and J 4 bases; nucleotides not matched to a gene: 10. The CDR3: CASRFSGRMDYEQYF. In DNA, the CDR3 is TGTGCCAGCAGGTTTAGCGGGAGAATGGATTACGAGCAGTACTTC.

This clonotype was detected a few times. The chain has TRBV3-1 and TRBJ1-3; D is ambiguous. Germline V gives CDR1 LGHDT, CDR2 YNNKEL (reference sequence). The CDR3 consists of 15 residues. V lost 5 bases, J lost 0 bases, and 11 bases lay in between. The CDR3 protein is CASSMAGVSGNTIYF. The CDR3 nucleotides are TGTGCCAGCAGCATGGCAGGCGTCTCTGGAAACACCATATATTTT.

This clonotype appeared many times. The chain employs TRBV7-8 and TRBJ2-1; TRBD2 might be the D (7 bases). The CDR3 contains 16 residues. Germline CDR1 is SGHVS and CDR2 is FQNEAQ. Deletions cut 4 bases from V and 8 bases from J, with 21 bases between. The CDR3 protein is CASSSTAGALSYEQFF. The CDR3 DNA follows: TGTGCCAGCAGCTCAACCGCGGGGGCTCTGTCATATGAGCAGTTCTTC.

CDR3 protein: CASSLESWTQYF. CDR3 coding DNA: TGTGCCAGCAGCTTAGAAAGTTGGACCCAGTACTTC. The V call is TRBV11-2, the J call TRBJ2-5; no clear D gene. Per germline, CDR1 SGHAT and CDR2 FQNNGV. Trimming took off 0 bases at V and 7 bases at J, with 6 bases between the two ends. This CDR3 region has 12 residues. Filled out from reference TRBV11-2 and TRBJ2-5, the complete variable domain reads EAGVAQSPRYKIIEKRQSVAFWCNPISGHATLYWYQQILGQGPKLLIQFQNNGVVDDSQLPKDRFSAERLKGVDSTLKIQPAKLEDSAVYLCASSLESWTQYFGPGTRLLVL.

This clonotype has only a few counts. CDR3 sequence (DNA): TGTGCCAGCAGTTCTTTGCCTACAGGGGGAAACATTCAGTACTTC. Translating it yields CASSSLPTGGNIQYF. The chain has TRBV6-2 or TRBV6-3 and TRBJ2-4; 8 positions agree with TRBD1. The J segment lost 6 bases and the V segment lost 4 bases, leaving 8 bases of the junction unmatched. The germline CDR1 and CDR2 sequences are MNHEY and SVGEGT. CDR3 length: 15 amino acids.